This T cell receptor (beta chain) originates from a study of CD8+ T cells in alopecia areata. In germline, CDR1 is GTSNPN, CDR2 SVGIG (reference sequence). This CDR3 comprises 12 residues. Trimming cost V 2 bases and J 4 bases, with 7 bases left between them. Extracted RNA was reverse transcribed, and the resulting cDNA served as sequencing template. The assay was immunoSEQ multiplex PCR, and TCRdb's table has in-frame clones only and misses some. The sample carries some 130,000 clones, around 50% recorded once. The genes are TRBV30 and TRBJ2-3; D is ambiguous. The receptor was isolated from a human donor with alopecia areata. The sample in question was CD4+ T cells sorted from blood, obtained at week 0. CDR3 protein: CAWSSSSDTQYF. CDR3 bases: TGTGCCTGGAGTTCCTCATCAGATACGCAGTATTTT.